Listed below are T cell receptor beta chains from one sample, sequenced in a study of PD-1 blockade in classical Hodgkin lymphoma. Assay: immunoSEQ multiplex PCR; the TCRdb copy retains only in-frame clones and omits some. This sample has approximately 60,000 clones, with 88% found just once. The source was peripheral blood mononuclear cells (PBMCs), collected at baseline. These receptors were taken from a human donor with classical Hodgkin lymphoma. The CDR3 runs from the conserved cysteine through the conserved F or W. D genes are given only for firm matches. The size of a clone is reported for some rows only, either as once, few or many, or as a class for expanded clones.

clone size: -
D gene: TRBD1
V gene: TRBV27
J gene: TRBJ1-1
CDR3 DNA: TGTGCCAGCAGTTTAAGGGGGCGCGGTACTGAAGCTTTCTTT
CDR3 protein: CASSLRGRGTEAFF

clone size: -
D gene: -
V gene: TRBV7-6
J gene: TRBJ1-2
CDR3 DNA: TGTGCCAGCAGCTTAGCTCAGGGGAAATCAGGCTACACCTTC
CDR3 protein: CASSLAQGKSGYTF

clone size: -
D gene: -
V gene: TRBV10-1
J gene: TRBJ1-2
CDR3 DNA: TGCGCCAGCAGTGGAGAGGAGGGATATGGCTACACCTTC
CDR3 protein: CASSGEEGYGYTF

clone size: -
D gene: -
V gene: TRBV19
J gene: TRBJ2-7
CDR3 DNA: TGTGCCAGTAGTATATCGCAGGGAAGGGAAGAGCAGTACTTC
CDR3 protein: CASSISQGREEQYF

clone size: -
D gene: -
V gene: TRBV18
J gene: TRBJ2-5
CDR3 DNA: TGTGCCAGCAAAGGGGAGACCCAAGAGACCCAGTACTTC
CDR3 protein: CASKGETQETQYF

clone size: -
D gene: -
V gene: TRBV12-5
J gene: TRBJ1-1
CDR3 DNA: TGTGCTAGTGGGGGAGGAATGAACACTGAAGCTTTCTTT
CDR3 protein: CASGGGMNTEAFF

clone size: -
D gene: -
V gene: TRBV4-1
J gene: TRBJ2-1
CDR3 DNA: TGCGCCAGCAGCCAAGAGAGTGGGGGACTTATATACAATGAGCAGTTCTTC
CDR3 protein: CASSQESGGLIYNEQFF

clone size: -
D gene: -
V gene: TRBV27
J gene: TRBJ2-3
CDR3 DNA: TGTGCCAGCAGTTCCATCACAGATACGCAGTATTTT
CDR3 protein: CASSSITDTQYF

clone size: -
D gene: -
V gene: TRBV25-1
J gene: TRBJ2-3
CDR3 DNA: TGTGCCAGCAGTGAACAGCAGGGTAACACAGATACGCAGTATTTT
CDR3 protein: CASSEQQGNTDTQYF

clone size: -
D gene: TRBD1
V gene: TRBV6-5
J gene: TRBJ2-7
CDR3 DNA: TGTGCCAGCAGCAACGGACAGGGGGCTTCCTACGAGCAGTACTTC
CDR3 protein: CASSNGQGASYEQYF

clone size: -
D gene: -
V gene: TRBV7-2
J gene: TRBJ2-6
CDR3 DNA: TGTGCCAGCAGCCCGAGGGGAACTGGGGCCAACGTCCTGACTTTC
CDR3 protein: CASSPRGTGANVLTF

clone size: -
D gene: -
V gene: TRBV28
J gene: TRBJ1-1
CDR3 DNA: TGTGCCAGCAGTTTATTGGCAGGGGTAAACACTGAAGCTTTCTTT
CDR3 protein: CASSLLAGVNTEAFF

clone size: -
D gene: TRBD1
V gene: TRBV30
J gene: TRBJ1-2
CDR3 DNA: TGTGCCTGGTTAAAGACAGGGGTCTATGGCTACACCTTC
CDR3 protein: CAWLKTGVYGYTF

clone size: once
D gene: -
V gene: TRBV25-1
J gene: TRBJ1-1
CDR3 DNA: TGTGCCAGCAGTGATTGGGGAACATCTTTAAACACTGAAGCTTTCTTT
CDR3 protein: CASSDWGTSLNTEAFF

clone size: once
D gene: -
V gene: TRBV28
J gene: TRBJ2-7
CDR3 DNA: TGTGCCAGCAGGCCATTCCCGACAGGCCGGTACGAGCAGTACTTC
CDR3 protein: CASRPFPTGRYEQYF

clone size: -
D gene: -
V gene: TRBV4-2
J gene: TRBJ2-1
CDR3 DNA: TGTGCCAGCACCCACCAGGAAGGGGGTGTGGATGAGCAGTTCTTC
CDR3 protein: CASTHQEGGVDEQFF

clone size: -
D gene: -
V gene: TRBV7-2
J gene: TRBJ1-1
CDR3 DNA: TGTGCCAGCAGCTTCGGGCCTGAAGCTTTCTTT
CDR3 protein: CASSFGPEAFF

clone size: -
D gene: -
V gene: TRBV6-6
J gene: TRBJ2-7
CDR3 DNA: TGTGCCAGCAGAGGAGCTGACAGCACCTACGAGCAGTACTTC
CDR3 protein: CASRGADSTYEQYF

clone size: -
D gene: -
V gene: TRBV10-3
J gene: TRBJ2-2
CDR3 DNA: TGTGCCATCAGTGAGGGTCAGGGTAGGAACACCGGGGAGCTGTTTTTT
CDR3 protein: CAISEGQGRNTGELFF

clone size: once
D gene: TRBD2
V gene: TRBV9
J gene: TRBJ2-1
CDR3 DNA: TGTGCCAGCAGCGTAGCCCAGACTAGCGGGGGCAGGGAGCAGTTCTTC
CDR3 protein: CASSVAQTSGGREQFF

clone size: -
D gene: TRBD2
V gene: TRBV2
J gene: TRBJ2-3
CDR3 DNA: TGTGCCAGCAGTGTCCATCTAGCGGGGGCGGGGGATACGCAGTATTTT
CDR3 protein: CASSVHLAGAGDTQYF

clone size: once
D gene: TRBD2
V gene: TRBV7-2
J gene: TRBJ2-5
CDR3 DNA: TGTGCCAGCAGCTTAAGTTTTAGCGGGGGCCAAGAGACCCAGTACTTC
CDR3 protein: CASSLSFSGGQETQYF

clone size: -
D gene: TRBD1
V gene: TRBV2
J gene: TRBJ2-7
CDR3 DNA: TGTGCCAGCAGTGGCGGGACAGGAGGGTCCTACGAGCAGTACTTC
CDR3 protein: CASSGGTGGSYEQYF

clone size: -
D gene: TRBD2
V gene: TRBV11-3
J gene: TRBJ2-1
CDR3 DNA: TGTGCCAGCAGCTTAGGGTGGACTAGTAACAATGAGCAGTTCTTC
CDR3 protein: CASSLGWTSNNEQFF

clone size: -
D gene: -
V gene: TRBV29-1
J gene: TRBJ1-6
CDR3 DNA: TGCAGCGTCCAACTGGGGTCGGGCGGGAATTCACCCCTCCACTTT
CDR3 protein: CSVQLGSGGNSPLHF

clone size: -
D gene: TRBD2
V gene: TRBV28
J gene: TRBJ2-3
CDR3 DNA: TGTGCCAGCAGTCTACTAGCGGGGTTGACAGATACGCAGTATTTT
CDR3 protein: CASSLLAGLTDTQYF

clone size: -
D gene: -
V gene: TRBV20-1
J gene: TRBJ1-2
CDR3 DNA: TGCAGTGCTAGAAGTCCCACAAAGTTCCGATTC
CDR3 protein: CSARSPTKFRF

clone size: once
D gene: TRBD2
V gene: TRBV9
J gene: TRBJ2-1
CDR3 DNA: TGTGCCAGCAGCGTTAGCGGGGGAACCACCCCCTACAATGAGCAGTTCTTC
CDR3 protein: CASSVSGGTTPYNEQFF

clone size: -
D gene: TRBD1
V gene: TRBV29-1
J gene: TRBJ1-1
CDR3 DNA: TGCAGCGTGGCGCAGGGGGGTCTCGGTGAAGCTTTCTTT
CDR3 protein: CSVAQGGLGEAFF

clone size: -
D gene: -
V gene: TRBV6-1
J gene: TRBJ1-2
CDR3 DNA: TGTGCCAGCAGTGAGTTCGTTTCGGGGCGGGAATATGGCTACACCTTC
CDR3 protein: CASSEFVSGREYGYTF

clone size: -
D gene: TRBD2
V gene: TRBV4-2
J gene: TRBJ2-2
CDR3 DNA: TGTGCCGCACGAGGTAGCGGGGCAACCGGGGAGCTGTTTTTT
CDR3 protein: CAARGSGATGELFF

clone size: -
D gene: -
V gene: TRBV9
J gene: TRBJ1-2
CDR3 DNA: TGTGCCAGCAGCGTAGATAGGGAGGATGGCTACACCTTC
CDR3 protein: CASSVDREDGYTF

clone size: -
D gene: TRBD2
V gene: TRBV7-6
J gene: TRBJ2-3
CDR3 DNA: TGTGCCAGCAGCCCAAACAGCGGGGGAACAGATACGCAGTATTTT
CDR3 protein: CASSPNSGGTDTQYF

clone size: -
D gene: -
V gene: TRBV7-6
J gene: TRBJ2-3
CDR3 DNA: TGTGCCAGCAGCCTCCCAACGCGGGGCAGCCTTAGCACAGATACGCAGTATTTT
CDR3 protein: CASSLPTRGSLSTDTQYF

clone size: medium-sized
D gene: -
V gene: TRBV6-7
J gene: TRBJ1-2
CDR3 DNA: TGTGCCAGCAGTGGGGGGGCAGTCTTC
CDR3 protein: CASSGGAVF

clone size: -
D gene: -
V gene: TRBV11-3
J gene: TRBJ2-2
CDR3 DNA: TGTGCCAGCAGCTTAGATGGACCGAACACCGGGGAGCTGTTTTTT
CDR3 protein: CASSLDGPNTGELFF

clone size: -
D gene: TRBD2
V gene: TRBV7-9
J gene: TRBJ2-7
CDR3 DNA: TGTGCCAGCAGTAGCGGGGATTACTACGAGCAGTACTTC
CDR3 protein: CASSSGDYYEQYF

clone size: -
D gene: -
V gene: TRBV27
J gene: TRBJ1-1
CDR3 DNA: TGTGCCAGCCAAGGCGGAGACACCAAAGCTTTCTTT
CDR3 protein: CASQGGDTKAFF

clone size: -
D gene: -
V gene: TRBV23-1
J gene: TRBJ1-1
CDR3 DNA: TGCGCCAGCAGTCAATCGGAACCCCCCGGGCGGCAGAACACTGAAGCTTTCTTT
CDR3 protein: CASSQSEPPGRQNTEAFF

clone size: -
D gene: TRBD2
V gene: TRBV30
J gene: TRBJ2-1
CDR3 DNA: TGTGCCTGGAGTGTTGCTAGCGGGTTCCAATTCTTC
CDR3 protein: CAWSVASGFQFF

clone size: -
D gene: -
V gene: TRBV7-3
J gene: TRBJ2-6
CDR3 DNA: TGTGCCAGCAGTACCTCAAGAACTGGGGCCAACGTCCTGACTTTC
CDR3 protein: CASSTSRTGANVLTF

clone size: -
D gene: TRBD1
V gene: TRBV5-4
J gene: TRBJ2-7
CDR3 DNA: TGTGCCAGCGCAAGGACAGGGGCGGACAACGAGCAGTACTTC
CDR3 protein: CASARTGADNEQYF